The rows below give T cell receptor beta chains drawn from one sample of a study of T cells in Graves' hyperthyroidism and ophthalmopathy. TCRdb reanalysed the multiplex PCR reads using MiXCR and keeps one entry per CDR3 protein. The table includes about 200,000 distinct CDR3 sequences, about a sixth detected once. What was sequenced was blood. The receptors come from a man aged 35 to 55 with Graves' hyperthyroidism. CDR3s include the opening cysteine and the closing phenylalanine or tryptophan. D genes are given only for firm matches. Size is omitted from some rows. Given values are once, few, many or a class for expanded clones.

J: TRBJ2-1
size: .
D: .
V: TRBV2
DNA: TGTGCCAGCAGTGAGCAGGGGCCGCTATCCCAATACAATGAGCAGTTCTTC
CDR3: CASSEQGPLSQYNEQFF

J: TRBJ2-5
size: many
D: .
V: TRBV27
DNA: TGTGCCAGCAGGACCAGTGGGCAAGAGACCCAGTACTTC
CDR3: CASRTSGQETQYF

J: TRBJ2-2
size: many
D: .
V: TRBV12-3/TRBV12-4
DNA: TGTGCCAGCAGTTTACGGGGGCTTACCGGGGAGCTGTTTTTT
CDR3: CASSLRGLTGELFF

J: TRBJ1-5
size: .
D: .
V: TRBV19
DNA: TGTGCCAGTAGTATTGCACAGATTTACCTTAGGCCCCAGCATTTT
CDR3: CASSIAQIYLRPQHF

J: TRBJ2-4
size: .
D: .
V: TRBV6-5
DNA: TGTGCCAGCAGTTACTCGGGGACGGAGGGGTCCAAAAACATTCAGTACTTC
CDR3: CASSYSGTEGSKNIQYF

J: TRBJ2-2
size: many
D: .
V: TRBV7-3
DNA: TGTGCCAGCAGCATAAACATGGGCGGGGAGCTGTTTTTT
CDR3: CASSINMGGELFF

J: TRBJ2-1
size: .
D: TRBD1
V: TRBV5-6
DNA: TGTGCCAGCATTAGATTGAGCTTACGCGACAGGGGATCGGTCAATGAGCAGTTCTTC
CDR3: CASIRLSLRDRGSVNEQFF

J: TRBJ2-5
size: few
D: .
V: TRBV5-1
DNA: TGCGCCAGCAGCCCCGATTTAGATGGCTCCCAGTACTTC
CDR3: CASSPDLDGSQYF

J: TRBJ1-5
size: many
D: .
V: TRBV27
DNA: TGTGCCAGCAGCCCCACGGGGGTCGGGCGTCAGCCCCAGCATTTT
CDR3: CASSPTGVGRQPQHF

J: TRBJ2-1
size: many
D: .
V: TRBV15
DNA: TGTGCCACCAGCAGAGACCAGTACAATGAGCAGTTCTTC
CDR3: CATSRDQYNEQFF

J: TRBJ2-2
size: .
D: .
V: TRBV18
DNA: TGTGCCAGCTCACCTCCCGGGACTCCACGCGGCACCGGGGAGCTGTTTTTT
CDR3: CASSPPGTPRGTGELFF

J: TRBJ2-5
size: many
D: TRBD2
V: TRBV5-1
DNA: TGCGCCAGCAGCTTGGAACTAGCGGGGAGAGAGACCCAGTACTTC
CDR3: CASSLELAGRETQYF

J: TRBJ2-3
size: many
D: TRBD1
V: TRBV2
DNA: TGTGCCAGCAGTGAACAGGGGGGCACAGATACGCAGTATTTT
CDR3: CASSEQGGTDTQYF

J: TRBJ1-6
size: many
D: .
V: TRBV10-3
DNA: TGTGCCATCAGGGACAAACATTCACCCCTCCACTTT
CDR3: CAIRDKHSPLHF

J: TRBJ1-6
size: .
D: TRBD1
V: TRBV7-9
DNA: TGTGCCAGCAGATACGGACAGGTTAATTCACCCCTCCACTTT
CDR3: CASRYGQVNSPLHF

J: TRBJ1-5
size: few
D: .
V: TRBV5-1
DNA: TGCGCCAGCAGCCCGGGACTGGGGGTATGGGGCAATCAGCCCCAGCATTTT
CDR3: CASSPGLGVWGNQPQHF

J: TRBJ2-7
size: many
D: .
V: TRBV13
DNA: TGTGCCAGCAGCACGCGGGCCGAGTCGGGAAGGATCCCCTACGAGCAGTACTTC
CDR3: CASSTRAESGRIPYEQYF

J: TRBJ1-6
size: many
D: .
V: TRBV28
DNA: TGTGCCAGCAGTTTCCCGGCGGACTATAATTCACCCCTCCACTTT
CDR3: CASSFPADYNSPLHF

J: TRBJ2-7
size: many
D: .
V: TRBV6-1
DNA: TGTGCCAGCACCCGGGACATGCTCTACGAGCAGTACTTC
CDR3: CASTRDMLYEQYF

J: TRBJ2-3
size: many
D: TRBD2
V: TRBV14
DNA: TGTGCCAGCAGCCCGGGACTAGGTGCAGATACGCAGTATTTT
CDR3: CASSPGLGADTQYF

J: TRBJ2-5
size: many
D: TRBD2
V: TRBV7-2
DNA: TGTGCCAGCAGCTTAGGGACTAGCGGGGTTGAGACCCAGTACTTC
CDR3: CASSLGTSGVETQYF

J: TRBJ1-1
size: many
D: .
V: TRBV5-1
DNA: TGCGCCAGCAGCCCAAACAGGGAGAACACTGAAGCTTTCTTT
CDR3: CASSPNRENTEAFF

J: TRBJ1-3
size: many
D: .
V: TRBV12-3/TRBV12-4
DNA: TGTGCCAGCAGTTTGAGCCGGGACACCATATATTTT
CDR3: CASSLSRDTIYF

J: TRBJ2-2
size: many
D: .
V: TRBV7-2
DNA: TGTGCCAGCAGCAAAAACAGCCCGTGGACACCCGGGGAGCTGTTTTTT
CDR3: CASSKNSPWTPGELFF

J: TRBJ1-2
size: few
D: TRBD1
V: TRBV20-1
DNA: TGCAGTGCTCCCCCCCGGGACAGGGTTGGGGGCTACACCTTC
CDR3: CSAPPRDRVGGYTF

J: TRBJ2-3
size: many
D: TRBD1
V: TRBV11-2
DNA: TGTGCCAGCAGCTCCGGACAGGGGGCGTCAGATACGCAGTATTTT
CDR3: CASSSGQGASDTQYF

J: TRBJ2-2
size: many
D: .
V: TRBV20-1
DNA: TGCAGTGCGCCCAGGGGCGGGGGCGGGGAGCTGTTTTTT
CDR3: CSAPRGGGGELFF

J: TRBJ1-1
size: many
D: .
V: TRBV24-1
DNA: TGTGCCACTTGGGGGTCCAGGGCTGAAGCTTTCTTT
CDR3: CATWGSRAEAFF

J: TRBJ1-1
size: many
D: .
V: TRBV2
DNA: TGTGCCAGCACCCAGGGGCCGAACACTGAAGCTTTCTTT
CDR3: CASTQGPNTEAFF

J: TRBJ2-5
size: .
D: .
V: TRBV7-2
DNA: TGTGCCAGCAGCTTGGCCGGGACCACGGGTGAGACCCAGTACTTC
CDR3: CASSLAGTTGETQYF

J: TRBJ1-6
size: .
D: TRBD1
V: TRBV6-1
DNA: TGTGCCAGCAAAAACGACAGGGGTTATAATTCACCCCTCCACTTT
CDR3: CASKNDRGYNSPLHF

J: TRBJ2-5
size: many
D: .
V: TRBV7-2
DNA: TGTGCCAGCAGCTTAGCCCAGGGGAAGGGGGAGACCCAGTACTTC
CDR3: CASSLAQGKGETQYF

J: TRBJ2-5
size: .
D: TRBD2
V: TRBV28
DNA: TGTGCCAGCAGTTCAATATTGGGGGGACCAGCGGGGGGGCGCGGTGAGACCCAGTACTTC
CDR3: CASSSILGGPAGGRGETQYF

J: TRBJ1-3
size: few
D: .
V: TRBV6-5
DNA: TGTGCCAGCAGTTACCAGGGAAACACCATATATTTT
CDR3: CASSYQGNTIYF

J: TRBJ1-6
size: many
D: .
V: TRBV15
DNA: TGTGCCACCAGCAGTGGGGAGGGGAGCACCTATAATTCACCCCTCCACTTT
CDR3: CATSSGEGSTYNSPLHF

J: TRBJ2-5
size: .
D: .
V: TRBV4-1
DNA: TGCGCCAGCAGCCAAGGAGGGGGGACAAAAGGGACCCAGTACTTC
CDR3: CASSQGGGTKGTQYF

J: TRBJ2-1
size: .
D: .
V: TRBV10-1
DNA: TGCGCCAGCAGCCCCGCTTGGAATGAGCAGTTCTTC
CDR3: CASSPAWNEQFF

J: TRBJ2-1
size: few
D: .
V: TRBV9
DNA: TGTGCCAGCAGCGCTTCCTACAATGAGCAGTTCTTC
CDR3: CASSASYNEQFF

J: TRBJ2-7
size: .
D: TRBD1
V: TRBV6-1
DNA: TGTGCCAACAGTCTCCGAGACAGGGGTCCGTACGAGCAGTACTTC
CDR3: CANSLRDRGPYEQYF

J: TRBJ2-5
size: .
D: .
V: TRBV7-2
DNA: TGTGCCAGCAGCTTAGTAATGAGTTTTGGGACCCAGTACTTC
CDR3: CASSLVMSFGTQYF

J: TRBJ2-5
size: many
D: .
V: TRBV7-2
DNA: TGTGCCAGCAGCCCAGCCGGGACCGAGGGGGAGACCCAGTACTTC
CDR3: CASSPAGTEGETQYF

J: TRBJ2-1
size: .
D: TRBD1
V: TRBV2
DNA: TGTGCCAGCTCAACCGGGACAGTCAATGAGCAGTTCTTC
CDR3: CASSTGTVNEQFF

J: TRBJ1-2
size: many
D: TRBD1
V: TRBV28
DNA: TGTGCCAGCAGTCCGGAGGACAGGGCCGGGGGTGGCTACACCTTC
CDR3: CASSPEDRAGGGYTF

J: TRBJ1-1
size: .
D: .
V: TRBV7-9
DNA: TGTGCCAGCAGTCTACGGGGACCTGAAGCTTTCTTT
CDR3: CASSLRGPEAFF

J: TRBJ1-5
size: many
D: .
V: TRBV20-1
DNA: TGCAGTGCTAGAGATCAGTCGACCCACAGGCAGCCCCAGCATTTT
CDR3: CSARDQSTHRQPQHF

J: TRBJ1-5
size: many
D: TRBD1
V: TRBV28
DNA: TGTGCCAGCAGTTTGGTTGTACTGACAGGGCAGTATCAGCCCCAGCATTTT
CDR3: CASSLVVLTGQYQPQHF